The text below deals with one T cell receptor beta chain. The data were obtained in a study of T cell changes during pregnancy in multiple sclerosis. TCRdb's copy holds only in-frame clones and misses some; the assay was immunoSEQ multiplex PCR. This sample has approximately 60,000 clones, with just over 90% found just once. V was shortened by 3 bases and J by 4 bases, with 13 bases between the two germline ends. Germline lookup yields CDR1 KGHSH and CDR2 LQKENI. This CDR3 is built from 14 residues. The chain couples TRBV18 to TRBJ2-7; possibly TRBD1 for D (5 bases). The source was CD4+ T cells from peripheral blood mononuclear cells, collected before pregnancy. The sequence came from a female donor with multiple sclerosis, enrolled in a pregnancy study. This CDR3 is CASSPPDSRYEQYF. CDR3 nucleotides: TGTGCCAGCTCACCTCCCGACAGCCGATACGAGCAGTACTTC.